These 27 T cell receptor beta chains were all obtained from the same sample, sequenced in a study of cytomegalovirus exposure and HLA in healthy donors. Measured with immunoSEQ multiplex PCR; TCRdb has only the in-frame clones, and not every one. There are over 100,000 clones in the sample; 85% to 90% occur only once, and less than 2.5% lies in the top ten. The sample taken for sequencing was PBMCs. Receptors were obtained from a woman aged 18 to 35 in good health and CMV-seronegative.

The chain recombines TRBV28 with TRBJ2-3; D gene ambiguous. The CDR3 is 11 residues long. Per the germline V gene, CDR1 is MDHEN and CDR2 is SYDVKM. Trimming took 8 bases from V and 4 from J, leaving 7 bases between them. The CDR3 is CASGMADTQYF. The CDR3 DNA reads as TGTGCCAGCGGCATGGCAGATACGCAGTATTTT.

V and J are TRBV5-6 and TRBJ2-3, with D uncertain. This CDR3 is 12 amino acids long. V shed 2 bases and J shed 14 bases, with 15 bases lying between them. Germline CDR1 is SGHDT and CDR2 is YYEEEE. The CDR3 sequence: CASSFSARHTYF. The CDR3 DNA reads as TGTGCCAGCAGCTTTTCGGCTAGGCATACGTATTTT.

This chain uses TRBV18 with TRBJ2-7; 10 bases align to TRBD2. This CDR3 contains 15 residues. Germline values: CDR1 KGHSH, CDR2 LQKENI. Trimming took 1 base from V and 0 from J; bases not matched to a gene: 0. The CDR3 nucleotides read TGTGCCAGCTCACCACGGACTAGCGGCTCCTACGAGCAGTACTTC. It encodes CASSPRTSGSYEQYF.

The chain has TRBV13 and TRBJ2-3; 7 bases agree with TRBD1. Germline V lookup: CDR1 PRHDT, CDR2 FYEKMQ (reference sequence). V dropped 5 bases and J dropped 4; count of bases not matched to a gene: 9. The CDR3 loop spans 15 amino acids. The CDR3 region has the DNA TGTGCCAGCAGCCACAGGGGAAAGGGGGCAGATACGCAGTATTTT. This codes for CASSHRGKGADTQYF.

The chain couples TRBV2 to TRBJ2-5; D remains ambiguous. V shed 6 bases and J shed 1 base, with 9 bases lying between them. Germline lookup yields CDR1 SNHLY and CDR2 FYNNEI. The CDR3 runs 13 residues. In DNA form, the CDR3 reads TGTGCCAGCAGCAGGCACGGCCAAGAGACCCAGTACTTC. It translates to CASSRHGQETQYF.

This clone came up once. This chain links TRBV27 with TRBJ2-1; unclear D gene. This CDR3 is 13 amino acids long. V was clipped by 1 base and J by 4 bases, with 5 bases between them. Germline assignment: CDR1 MNHEY and CDR2 SMNVEV (reference sequence). For the CDR3, the DNA is TGTGCCAGCAGTTTATATACTTACAATGAGCAGTTCTTC. As protein: CASSLYTYNEQFF.

This clone came up a few times. CDR3 in amino acids: CASSLTGAYEQYF. As DNA, the CDR3 is TGTGCCAGCAGCTTAACAGGGGCCTACGAGCAGTACTTC. The gene calls are TRBV7-8 and TRBJ2-7; 7 bases agree with TRBD1. The CDR3 runs 13 residues. The J segment lost 2 bases and the V segment lost 2 bases, leaving 0 bases of the junction unmatched. CDR1 and CDR2 from the germline V gene are SGHVS and FQNEAQ.

The genes are TRBV5-1 and TRBJ2-3; D is undetermined. This CDR3 is 12 amino acids long. Germline CDR1 is SGHRS and CDR2 is YFSETQ. The V gene lost 4 bases and the J gene lost 6 bases, with 9 bases spanning the gap. The DNA for the CDR3 is TGCGCCAGCAGCCCGTCCCAGGATACGCAGTATTTT. Translation gives CASSPSQDTQYF. The variable domain in full, completed from reference TRBV5-1 and TRBJ2-3, reads KAGVTQTPRYLIKTRGQQVTLSCSPISGHRSVSWYQQTPGQGLQFLFEYFSETQRNKGNFPGRFSGRQFSNSRSEMNVSTLELGDSALYLCASSPSQDTQYFGPGTRLTVL.

V usage is TRBV6-5 and J usage is TRBJ2-1; D is ambiguous. V dropped 7 bases and J dropped 7 bases, with 8 bases sitting between them. There are 11 residues in the CDR3. The germline V gene has CDR1 MNHEY and CDR2 SVGAGI. CDR3 DNA: TGTGCCAGCACCAACTGGAATGAGCAGTTCTTC. This codes for CASTNWNEQFF.

This clone was found a few times. The chain couples TRBV11-2 to TRBJ2-7; TRBD1 might be the D (6 bases). CDR1 SGHAT and CDR2 FQNNGV come from the germline V gene. The V and J ends lost 5 bases and 3 bases respectively, with 17 bases between them. The CDR3 totals 15 residues. The CDR3 loop reads CASSTLQGKNYEQYF. The CDR3 DNA is TGTGCCAGCAGCACACTTCAGGGGAAGAACTACGAGCAGTACTTC.

The CDR3 coding sequence is TGTGCCAGCAGCCCCCCGACCGGGACTGTTGGTGAAAAACTGTTTTTT. Translated, it gives CASSPPTGTVGEKLFF. V and J are TRBV7-9 and TRBJ1-4; perhaps TRBD1 as D (5 bases). V shed 5 bases and J shed 7 bases, with 20 bases lying between them. The CDR3 extends over 16 amino acids. Germline-derived CDR1 and CDR2 are SEHNR and FQNEAQ (reference sequence). Drawing the rest from reference TRBV7-9 and TRBJ1-4, the complete variable domain is DTGVSQNPRHKITKRGQNVTFRCDPISEHNRLYWYRQTLGQGPEFLTYFQNEAQLEKSRLLSDRFSAERPKGSFSTLEIQRTEQGDSAMYLCASSPPTGTVGEKLFFGSGTQLSVL.

The DNA for the CDR3 is TGTGCCAGCAGCTGGCATTTCAGGGGGACAGAGAATAACTATGGCTACACCTTC. Translation gives CASSWHFRGTENNYGYTF. The J gene is TRBJ1-2, the V gene TRBV5-8; 7 nucleotides line up with TRBD1. The CDR3 contains 18 residues. The ends lost 3 bases at V and 1 base at J; junction bases unmatched: 15. Germline V gives CDR1 SGHTS, CDR2 YDEGEE. Variable domain in full (rest from reference TRBV5-8 and TRBJ1-2): EAGVTQSPTHLIKTRGQQATLRCSPISGHTSVYWYQQALGLGLQFLLWYDEGEERNRGNFPPRFSGRQFPNYSSELNVNALELEDSALYLCASSWHFRGTENNYGYTFGSGTRLTVV.

The chain joins TRBV6-6 to TRBJ1-1; a possible D gene is TRBD1 (5 bases). V was trimmed by 6 bases and J by 6 bases, leaving 17 bases between them. This CDR3 spans 14 amino acids. Germline V CDR1 and CDR2: MNHNY, SVGAGI (reference sequence). CDR3 nucleotides: TGTGCCAGCAGCTCCCCCAGGAGGGACCCTGAAGCTTTCTTT. Its protein product is CASSSPRRDPEAFF.

This sequence joins TRBV28 and TRBJ1-2; 7 bases match TRBD1. V was clipped by 6 bases and J by 5 bases; unmatched bases: 12. From germline, CDR1 is MDHEN and CDR2 SYDVKM. CDR3 length: 15 amino acids. The CDR3 sequence is CASSYTGAPFYGYTF. The CDR3 DNA is TGTGCCAGCAGCTATACAGGGGCCCCTTTTTATGGCTACACCTTC.

V usage is TRBV7-9 and J usage is TRBJ1-4; 7 nucleotides match TRBD1. In germline, CDR1 is SEHNR, CDR2 FQNEAQ (reference sequence). Trimming at V came to 5 bases and at J to 12 bases, leaving 12 bases not matched to a gene. This CDR3 has 14 residues. The CDR3 protein is CASSPLDRPGELFF. The CDR3, as DNA: TGTGCCAGCAGCCCCCTGGACAGGCCTGGAGAACTGTTTTTT.

The rearrangement links TRBV27 to TRBJ1-2; D possibly corresponds to TRBD1 (6 bases). The V end was cut by 5 bases, the J end by 5 bases, with 12 bases between. There are 13 residues in the CDR3. Germline CDR1 MNHEY, CDR2 SMNVEV (reference sequence). The CDR3 region is CASSAFTGYGYTF. Written as DNA, the CDR3 is TGTGCCAGCAGTGCCTTTACAGGGTATGGCTACACCTTC.

The table lists this clone with a count of one. The rearrangement links TRBV7-9 to TRBJ2-1; the D gene is possibly TRBD1 (6 bases). The V end lost 4 bases, the J end lost 12 bases, and 19 bases lay between the germline ends. Germline V CDR1 and CDR2: SEHNR, FQNEAQ (reference sequence). The length of the CDR3 is 14 residues. The DNA for the CDR3 is TGTGCCAGCAGCTCCCATCGTGGGACGGACAGGCAGTTCTTC. Its protein product is CASSSHRGTDRQFF.

V and J are TRBV11-2 and TRBJ2-3; 9 positions agree with TRBD2. CDR3 length equals 15 residues. J gave up 0 bases and V 6 bases, and 4 bases lay outside the gene matches. The germline gives CDR1 SGHAT, CDR2 FQNNGV. The CDR3 loop reads CASRNLAGSTDTQYF. CDR3 nucleotide sequence: TGTGCCAGCAGAAACCTAGCGGGAAGCACAGATACGCAGTATTTT.

The chain carries TRBV13 and TRBJ2-5, with no clear D. The V end lost 1 base, the J end lost 5 bases, and 5 bases lay between the germline ends. The CDR3 loop spans 12 amino acids. In germline, CDR1 is PRHDT, CDR2 FYEKMQ (reference sequence). The CDR3 region is CASSLARETQYF. In DNA form, the CDR3 reads TGTGCCAGCAGCTTAGCCAGGGAGACCCAGTACTTC.

V and J are TRBV4-3 and TRBJ2-5; D is ambiguous. Trimming took 3 bases from V and 3 from J, leaving 11 bases between them. The CDR3 consists of 14 residues. The V gene's germline CDR1 is LGHNA and CDR2 YSLEER. The CDR3: CASSQDRGKETQYF. DNA for the CDR3: TGCGCCAGCAGCCAGGATCGCGGCAAAGAGACCCAGTACTTC.

Details on this clone: The same CDR3 arises from other DNA sequences in this sample as well. The V call is TRBV9, the J call TRBJ2-7; D is unresolved. CDR1 is SGDLS and CDR2 is YYNGEE in the germline V gene. The CDR3 extends over 13 amino acids. V was trimmed by 0 bases and J by 0 bases, leaving 4 bases between them. The CDR3 protein is CASSVASSYEQYF. In DNA form, the CDR3 reads TGTGCCAGCAGCGTAGCTAGCTCCTACGAGCAGTACTTC.

The chain joins TRBV13 to TRBJ2-5, with 13 nucleotides matching TRBD2. This CDR3 is built from 15 residues. V shed 5 bases, J shed 4 bases, and the junction held 4 bases outside the gene matches. Germline lookup yields CDR1 PRHDT and CDR2 FYEKMQ (reference sequence). The CDR3 nucleotides read TGTGCCAGCAGCGGGACTAGCGGGACTTCAGAGACCCAGTACTTC. Protein sequence: CASSGTSGTSETQYF.

The gene calls are TRBV19 and TRBJ1-1, with a possible D match to TRBD1 (5 bases). In germline, CDR1 is LNHDA, CDR2 SQIVND (reference sequence). CDR3 length: 15 residues. V lost 4 bases to trimming and J lost 4 bases, with 16 bases between them. CDR3 sequence: CASSTWTRTSTEAFF. DNA for the CDR3: TGTGCCAGTAGTACATGGACACGTACGAGCACTGAAGCTTTCTTT. The whole variable domain, remainder taken from reference TRBV19 and TRBJ1-1, is DGGITQSPKYLFRKEGQNVTLSCEQNLNHDAMYWYRQDPGQGLRLIYYSQIVNDFQKGDIAEGYSVSREKKESFPLTVTSAQKNPTAFYLCASSTWTRTSTEAFFGQGTRLTVV.

To note about this clone: One end of the junction is discordant with germline, which a read error may explain. This rearrangement joins TRBV6-6 to TRBJ1-2; 7 bases match TRBD1. Germline CDR1 MNHNY, CDR2 SVGAGI (reference sequence). This CDR3 comprises 12 residues. CDR3 nucleotides: TGTGCCAGCAGTCTCCTGGAACACGACAGGGACTTC. As protein: CASSLLEHDRDF.

The rearrangement joins TRBV6-6 to TRBJ2-7; tentatively, D is TRBD1 (6 bases). The ends were cut back, 0 bases at V and 4 bases at J, with 7 bases in the middle. The germline V gene has CDR1 MNHNY and CDR2 SVGAGI (reference sequence). This CDR3 is built from 13 residues. The CDR3 DNA follows: TGTGCCAGCAGTTACTCGGACAGATACGAGCAGTACTTC. The encoded protein is CASSYSDRYEQYF.

V is TRBV19 and J is TRBJ2-7; tentative D call: TRBD2 (6 bases). This CDR3 has 16 amino acids. V was pared by 3 bases and J by 0 bases, with 15 bases between. Germline CDR1 reads LNHDA; CDR2 reads SQIVND (reference sequence). CDR3 protein: CASSIYHSGASYEQYF. Written as DNA, the CDR3 is TGTGCCAGTAGTATTTATCATTCGGGAGCCTCCTACGAGCAGTACTTC. The full variable domain, with the rest looked up from reference TRBV19 and TRBJ2-7, is DGGITQSPKYLFRKEGQNVTLSCEQNLNHDAMYWYRQDPGQGLRLIYYSQIVNDFQKGDIAEGYSVSREKKESFPLTVTSAQKNPTAFYLCASSIYHSGASYEQYFGPGTRLTVT.

As DNA, the CDR3 is TGTGCCAGCAGCTTAGTTCTACATACAGGCGGCGACGACGAGCAGTACTTC. Amino acids: CASSLVLHTGGDDEQYF. The J gene is TRBJ2-7, the V gene TRBV7-2, with a weak D call TRBD1 (5 bases). The CDR3 totals 17 residues. Germline V gives CDR1 SGHTA, CDR2 FQGNSA. Trimming cost V 1 base and J 5 bases, with 21 bases left between them. Based on the CDR3 plus reference TRBV7-2 and TRBJ2-7, the full variable domain is GAGVSQSPSNKVTEKGKDVELRCDPISGHTALYWYRQSLGQGLEFLIYFQGNSAPDKSGLPSDRFSAERTGGSVSTLTIQRTQQEDSAVYLCASSLVLHTGGDDEQYFGPGTRLTVT.